These 24 T cell receptor beta chains were sequenced from one sample in a study of cytomegalovirus exposure and HLA in healthy donors. Method: immunoSEQ multiplex PCR; TCRdb's copy keeps in-frame clones and lacks some. This table has 100,000 to 150,000 clones, about 94% appearing once. The specimen sequenced was PBMCs. Every receptor here comes from a woman under 30 in good health and CMV-seronegative.

V is TRBV9 and J is TRBJ1-2; TRBD1 aligns across 7 bases. V shed 2 bases, J shed 2 bases, and the junction held 6 bases outside the gene matches. The CDR3 totals 15 residues. Germline-derived CDR1 and CDR2 are SGDLS and YYNGEE. The CDR3 protein is CASSVEPTGNYGYTF. For the CDR3, the DNA is TGTGCCAGCAGCGTCGAACCGACAGGGAACTATGGCTACACCTTC. Full variable domain (outside the CDR3, taken from reference TRBV9 and TRBJ1-2): DSGVTQTPKHLITATGQRVTLRCSPRSGDLSVYWYQQSLDQGLQFLIQYYNGEERAKGNILERFSAQQFPDLHSELNLSSLELGDSALYFCASSVEPTGNYGYTFGSGTRLTVV.

This clone occurred once. The genes are TRBV9 and TRBJ2-7, with 7 bases that match TRBD2. The V and J ends lost 0 bases and 7 bases, in that order; junction bases with no gene match: 16. CDR1 is SGDLS, CDR2 YYNGEE, per germline. This CDR3 is built from 17 residues. The CDR3 DNA follows: TGTGCCAGCAGCGTAGGTGGGAGCGGGGTCGAGCTTGGGGAGCAGTACTTC. Amino acid sequence: CASSVGGSGVELGEQYF.

This clone was seen once. V gene TRBV7-3 combines with J gene TRBJ1-2; the D gene is possibly TRBD1 (5 bases). Trimming removed 5 bases from V and 7 bases from J, with 17 bases in between. The CDR3 has 14 residues. The germline V gene has CDR1 SGHTA and CDR2 FQGTGA. The CDR3 reads CASSGGPAGSGYTF. CDR3 coding DNA: TGTGCCAGCAGCGGGGGTCCCGCGGGGAGTGGCTACACCTTC.

The chain employs TRBV4-1 and TRBJ1-3, with D possibly TRBD1 on 6 matching bases. This CDR3 is 15 amino acids long. V was pared by 3 bases and J by 0 bases, with 9 bases between. The germline V gene has CDR1 MGHRA and CDR2 YSYEKL. CDR3 protein: CASSQWDNSGNTIYF. The CDR3 DNA follows: TGCGCCAGCAGCCAGTGGGACAACTCTGGAAACACCATATATTTT.

The chain carries TRBV2 and TRBJ2-3, with 7 bases lining up with TRBD2. The V gene's germline CDR1 is SNHLY and CDR2 FYNNEI. The CDR3 has 14 residues. The ends lost 7 bases at V and 1 base at J; junction bases unmatched: 5. The CDR3 nucleotides read TGTGCCAGCACGCGGGGGATACGCACAGATACGCAGTATTTT. Translating it yields CASTRGIRTDTQYF.

The rearrangement joins TRBV5-1 to TRBJ1-5, with D unclear. Trimming took 0 bases from V and 0 from J, leaving 7 bases between them. This CDR3 is built from 15 residues. CDR1 and CDR2 from the germline V gene are SGHRS and YFSETQ. CDR3 loop: CASSLDTTSNQPQHF. DNA for the CDR3: TGCGCCAGCAGCTTGGACACAACTAGCAATCAGCCCCAGCATTTT.

The chain employs TRBV6-1 and TRBJ1-3; possibly TRBD1 for D (6 bases). Germline V CDR1 and CDR2: MNHNS, SASEGT. The CDR3 runs to 14 residues. Trimming removed 11 bases from V and 4 bases from J, with 18 bases in between. The CDR3, as DNA: TGTGCCGTCGAACAGGGCGACCGAGGAAACACCATATATTTT. It specifies CAVEQGDRGNTIYF.

The chain carries TRBV29-1 and TRBJ2-1; no firm D call. Germline lookup yields CDR1 SQVTM and CDR2 ANQGSEA. The CDR3 is made up of 13 amino acids. V lost 5 bases and J 2 bases, leaving 10 bases between the germline ends. CDR3 DNA: TGCAGCGTTAGTGGCAGGACCTACAATGAGCAGTTCTTC. Protein sequence: CSVSGRTYNEQFF.

The chain recombines TRBV6-1 with TRBJ2-3, with D hard to call. This CDR3 region has 15 residues. V dropped 6 bases and J dropped 1 base, with 14 bases sitting between them. Germline CDR1 is MNHNS and CDR2 is SASEGT. CDR3 coding DNA: TGTGCCAGCAGCGCGCCGGAGATGGGCACAGATACGCAGTATTTT. Translating it yields CASSAPEMGTDTQYF.

This sequence joins TRBV4-1 and TRBJ1-1, with 9 bases lining up with TRBD1. Losses at the gene ends were 2 bases for V and 3 bases for J; bases not matched to a gene: 1. Germline V gene sequence: CDR1 MGHRA, CDR2 YSYEKL. The CDR3 spans 14 residues. CDR3 amino acids: CASSQTGGDTEAFF. DNA of the CDR3: TGCGCCAGCAGCCAAACAGGGGGCGACACTGAAGCTTTCTTT.

The chain joins TRBV5-6 to TRBJ2-7; TRBD1 aligns across 7 bases. The germline V gene has CDR1 SGHDT and CDR2 YYEEEE. The CDR3 extends over 13 amino acids. V lost 2 bases to trimming and J lost 5 bases; unmatched junction nucleotides: 4. The CDR3 loop reads CASSFIGGHEQYF. CDR3 coding DNA: TGTGCCAGCAGCTTTATAGGGGGCCACGAGCAGTACTTC.

The rearrangement joins TRBV27 to TRBJ2-6; TRBD2 aligns across 12 bases. The trim removed 4 bases at V and 2 bases at J, leaving 3 bases unmatched. This CDR3 comprises 17 residues. Germline V gene lookup returns CDR1 MNHEY and CDR2 SMNVEV (reference sequence). Here the CDR3 DNA reads TGTGCCAGCAGTTATCGACTAGCGGGAGCTGGGGCCAACGTCCTGACTTTC. The encoded protein is CASSYRLAGAGANVLTF.

This chain uses TRBV28 with TRBJ2-3, with TRBD2 matching 7 bases. The CDR3 extends over 17 amino acids. Germline CDR1 is MDHEN and CDR2 is SYDVKM. V trimming: 6 bases; J trimming: 0 bases; junction bases outside the gene matches: 12. This CDR3 is CASSSGGIEASTDTQYF. CDR3 DNA sequence: TGTGCCAGCAGCTCCGGGGGGATAGAGGCCAGCACAGATACGCAGTATTTT.

The V call is TRBV20-1, the J call TRBJ2-3; D unclear. V shed 4 bases and J shed 6 bases, with 8 bases lying between them. Germline lookup yields CDR1 DFQATT and CDR2 SNEGSKA (reference sequence). CDR3 size: 11 residues. CDR3 protein: CSATGGDTQYF. The CDR3 DNA reads as TGCAGTGCTACGGGTGGGGATACGCAGTATTTT.

The gene calls are TRBV6-1 and TRBJ1-3; D gene uncertain. This CDR3 comprises 13 residues. The germline V gene encodes CDR1 MNHNS and CDR2 SASEGT. The germline V and J ends were trimmed by 10 bases and 0 bases, with 10 bases remaining between them. The CDR3 here is CAIQSLSGNTIYF. CDR3 nucleotides: TGTGCCATACAGAGTCTCTCTGGAAACACCATATATTTT.

V usage is TRBV7-9 and J usage is TRBJ1-1; TRBD1 is a possible D gene (5 bases). The CDR3 is 16 amino acids. V was pared by 4 bases and J by 0 bases, with 15 bases between. The germline CDR1 and CDR2 sequences are SEHNR and FQNEAQ (reference sequence). CDR3 loop: CASSYPGRAVNTEAFF. The CDR3 DNA is TGTGCCAGCAGCTACCCTGGCAGGGCAGTGAACACTGAAGCTTTCTTT.

The chain employs TRBV11-2 and TRBJ2-7; D may be TRBD2 (5 bases). This CDR3 is built from 13 residues. Trimming left V 1 base short and J 4 bases short, with 8 bases between. Per germline, CDR1 SGHAT and CDR2 FQNNGV. CDR3 sequence: CASSLVPGYEQYF. The CDR3 DNA is TGTGCCAGCAGCTTAGTTCCGGGGTACGAGCAGTACTTC.

The gene calls are TRBV6-6 and TRBJ2-3; D unclear. The CDR3 runs 14 residues. In germline, CDR1 is MNHNY, CDR2 SVGAGI (reference sequence). V was trimmed by 3 bases and J by 0 bases, leaving 7 bases between them. Written as DNA, the CDR3 is TGTGCCAGCAGTTATGGCAGAAGCACAGATACGCAGTATTTT. It encodes CASSYGRSTDTQYF.

Only one count was recorded for this clone. V gene TRBV6-5 combines with J gene TRBJ1-1; 9 nucleotides line up with TRBD1. Looked up from germline, CDR1 is MNHEY and CDR2 is SVGAGI. The CDR3 runs 15 residues. V shed 5 bases, J shed 7 bases, and the junction held 11 bases outside the gene matches. The CDR3 DNA sequence: TGTGCCAGCAGTAAGCAACGTACAGGGGGCAGTGAAGCTTTCTTT. The encoded protein is CASSKQRTGGSEAFF.

The rearrangement links TRBV28 to TRBJ1-3; D gene ambiguous. CDR3 length: 12 residues. Germline lookup yields CDR1 MDHEN and CDR2 SYDVKM. V was clipped by 6 bases and J by 8 bases, with 11 bases between them. This CDR3 reads CASSLQLDTIYF. The CDR3 DNA reads TGTGCCAGCAGCCTACAGTTGGACACCATATATTTT.

The chain is built from TRBV18 and TRBJ2-7; the D gene is possibly TRBD2 (5 bases). This CDR3 spans 14 amino acids. Deletions cut 0 bases from V and 0 bases from J, with 6 bases between. Germline V gene data show CDR1 as KGHSH and CDR2 as LQKENI. CDR3 in DNA: TGTGCCAGCTCACCACCGGGAGCCTCCTACGAGCAGTACTTC. The encoded protein is CASSPPGASYEQYF.

In DNA form, the CDR3 reads TGTGCCAGCAGCGTAGCTGTCACAGATACGCAGTATTTT. It is translated as CASSVAVTDTQYF. The gene calls are TRBV9 and TRBJ2-3, with unresolved D. The length of the CDR3 is 13 residues. V lost 0 bases, J lost 2 bases, and 4 bases lay in between. CDR1 is SGDLS and CDR2 is YYNGEE in the germline V gene.

The chain is built from TRBV7-2 and TRBJ2-7, with D perhaps TRBD2 (5 bases). Germline lookup yields CDR1 SGHTA and CDR2 FQGNSA. Trimming shortened V by 1 base and J by 0 bases, and 10 bases separated the two germline ends. CDR3 length: 15 residues. The CDR3 bases are TGTGCCAGCAGCTTAGATGCGGGCCACTCCTACGAGCAGTACTTC. It translates to CASSLDAGHSYEQYF.

The CDR3 is CASSSARTGGENYGYTF. Written as DNA, the CDR3 is TGTGCCAGCTCATCAGCCCGGACAGGGGGCGAGAACTATGGCTACACCTTC. J is TRBJ1-2 and V is TRBV18, with 11 positions matching TRBD1. Germline-derived CDR1 and CDR2 are KGHSH and LQKENI. The CDR3 has 17 amino acids. V shed 5 bases, J shed 2 bases, and the junction held 10 bases outside the gene matches. Drawing the rest from reference TRBV18 and TRBJ1-2, the complete variable domain is NAGVMQNPRHLVRRRGQEARLRCSPMKGHSHVYWYRQLPEEGLKFMVYLQKENIIDESGMPKERFSAEFPKEGPSILRIQQVVRGDSAAYFCASSSARTGGENYGYTFGSGTRLTVV.